This TCR beta chain was captured by sequencing in a study of shared clonotypes between healthy human individuals. Study in general: Per-donor plates numbered three CD4 naive, three CD4 memory, two CD8 naive and one CD8 memory.

Germline CDR1 and CDR2: SGHVS and FNYEAQ. The CDR3 has 14 residues. The V end was cut by 1 base, the J end by 1 base, with 4 bases between. The study, taken as a whole, reports: Among the subsets, naive ones generally showed larger estimated richness than memory ones.

CD8 cells regarded as naive lacked CD45RO, were positively chosen for CCR7, and omitted terminally differentiated effector memory CD45RA+ cells. Study donors comprised healthy, HIV-negative adults devoid of recent acute infection or vaccination. Comments on this clone: Its specificity is unknown. The sample contains more than one DNA sequence encoding this CDR3.

The deep-level immunoSEQ assay was used. Clones were read by immunoSEQ multiplex PCR, and TCRdb kept only the in-frame ones, dropping some. The sample has around 580,000 clones; 95% to 98% are singletons. Sequenced sample: naive CD8+ T cells sorted from blood. This clonotype was sampled from a young man in good health. V usage is TRBV7-6 and J usage is TRBJ2-2; no firm D call. The DNA for the CDR3 is TGTGCCAGCAGCTTAGAAGGGAACACCGGGGAGCTGTTTTTT. Translation gives CASSLEGNTGELFF.